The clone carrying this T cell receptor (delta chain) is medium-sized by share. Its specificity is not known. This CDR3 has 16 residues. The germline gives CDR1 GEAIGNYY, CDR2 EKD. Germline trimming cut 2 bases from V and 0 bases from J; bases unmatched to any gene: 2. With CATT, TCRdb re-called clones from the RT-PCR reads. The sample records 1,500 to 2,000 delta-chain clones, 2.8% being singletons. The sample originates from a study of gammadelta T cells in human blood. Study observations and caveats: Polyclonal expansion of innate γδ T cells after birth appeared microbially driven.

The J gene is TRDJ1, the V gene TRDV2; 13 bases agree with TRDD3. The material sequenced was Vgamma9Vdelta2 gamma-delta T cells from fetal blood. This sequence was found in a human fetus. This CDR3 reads CACDKLGDTYTDKLIF. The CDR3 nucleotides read TGTGCCTGTGACAAACTGGGGGATACGTACACCGATAAACTCATCTTT.